One and the same sample provided the 2 T cell receptor beta chains below, sequenced in a study of T cells in Graves' hyperthyroidism and ophthalmopathy. Template material for amplifying TCR beta CDR3 regions consisted of RNA transcripts. With the HTBI primer set, the TCR CDR3 went through a first round of RT-PCR. TCRdb redid the calling of the multiplex PCR reads with MiXCR, one entry per CDR3 protein. The sample carries 600,000 to 900,000 distinct CDR3 sequences, about 15% recorded once. Sequenced sample: blood. The origin of the receptors is a young man with Graves' hyperthyroidism.

This clonotype has a count of ten or more. The chain recombines TRBV30 with TRBJ1-1, with D unresolved. The V end lost 3 bases, the J end lost 1 base, and 9 bases lay between the germline ends. The CDR3 length is 13 residues. Germline-derived CDR1 and CDR2 are GTSNPN and SVGIG (reference sequence). The CDR3 loop is CAWSAPGNTEAFF. In DNA form, the CDR3 reads TGTGCCTGGAGCGCCCCGGGGAACACTGAAGCTTTCTTT. The full variable domain, rest sourced from reference TRBV30 and TRBJ1-1, is SQTIHQWPATLVQPVGSPLSLECTVEGTSNPNLYWYRQAAGRGLQLLFYSVGIGQISSEVPQNLSASRPQDRQFILSSKKLLLSDSGFYLCAWSAPGNTEAFFGQGTRLTVV.

Note on this clonotype: Since a much larger clone is just one base distant, this may be a read error. The chain links TRBV20-1 to TRBJ2-3; D is possibly TRBD2 (6 bases). CDR3 length equals 14 residues. Germline CDR1 reads DFQATT; CDR2 reads SNEGSKA (reference sequence). CDR3 in amino acids: CRARRGGPTDTQYF. In DNA form, the CDR3 reads TGCAGGGCTAGGAGGGGCGGCCCCACAGATACGCAGTATTTT.